What follows are 18 T cell receptor beta chains derived from one specimen sequenced in a study of T cells in tumors after PD-1 blockade. Repertoires were generated with immunoSEQ multiplex PCR, while TCRdb's copy carries only in-frame clones and drops some. The data hold about 15,000 clones, with roughly 70% observed a single time. The sample was tumor tissue, taken after anti-PD-1 treatment. All receptors derive from a human donor with cutaneous squamous cell carcinoma.

The J gene is TRBJ1-2, the V gene TRBV19; the D gene is possibly TRBD1 (6 bases). Germline V gives CDR1 LNHDA, CDR2 SQIVND (reference sequence). The CDR3 runs 14 residues. Trimming took 1 base from V and 8 from J, leaving 14 bases between them. The CDR3 reads CASSIARRGGGYTF. In DNA, the CDR3 is TGTGCCAGTAGTATAGCTCGCAGGGGCGGCGGCTACACCTTC.

Within the sample, this clone is medium-sized (0.01 to 0.1%). The rearrangement joins TRBV7-9 to TRBJ2-3; 13 bases are shared with TRBD2. Germline loops: CDR1 SEHNR, CDR2 FQNEAQ (reference sequence). J was trimmed by 1 base and V by 5 bases; bases with no gene match: 6. This CDR3 is built from 17 residues. The CDR3 DNA reads as TGTGCCAGCAGCCCGGGACTAGCGGGGTCTCGCACAGATACGCAGTATTTT. It specifies CASSPGLAGSRTDTQYF.

The rearrangement uses TRBV7-6 and TRBJ2-5; no clear D gene. The germline V gene has CDR1 SGHVS and CDR2 FNYEAQ. This CDR3 has 11 residues. V dropped 8 bases and J dropped 4 bases, with 8 bases sitting between them. The CDR3 sequence is CASALRETQYF. DNA of the CDR3: TGTGCCAGCGCCTTGCGAGAGACCCAGTACTTC.

The J gene is TRBJ1-1, the V gene TRBV29-1; D call uncertain. The length of the CDR3 is 13 residues. Trimming removed 5 bases from V and 0 bases from J, with 10 bases in between. The germline gives CDR1 SQVTM, CDR2 ANQGSEA. DNA for the CDR3: TGCAGCGTTCGTGACGGAATGAACACTGAAGCTTTCTTT. Protein: CSVRDGMNTEAFF.

This sequence joins TRBV5-4 and TRBJ1-3, with TRBD1 matching 9 bases. The CDR3 covers 16 residues. Germline V gene data show CDR1 as SGHNT and CDR2 as YYREEE (reference sequence). V was pared by 4 bases and J by 0 bases, with 5 bases of the junction left unmatched. DNA for the CDR3: TGTGCCAGCAGCCACGGACAGGGGCCCTCTGGAAACACCATATATTTT. Translation: CASSHGQGPSGNTIYF. Supplemented by reference TRBV5-4 and TRBJ1-3, the full variable domain reads ETGVTQSPTHLIKTRGQQVTLRCSSQSGHNTVSWYQQALGQGPQFIFQYYREEENGRGNFPPRFSGLQFPNYSSELNVNALELDDSALYLCASSHGQGPSGNTIYFGEGSWLTVV.

The chain combines TRBV18 with TRBJ2-1, with TRBD2 matching over 16 bases. The CDR3 is 18 residues long. V shed 6 bases and J 0 bases; nucleotides not matched to a gene: 5. The germline V gene encodes CDR1 KGHSH and CDR2 LQKENI. Here the CDR3 DNA reads TGTGCCAGCTCTCCGGGACTAGCGGGAGGGAGCTCCTACAATGAGCAGTTCTTC. It specifies CASSPGLAGGSSYNEQFF.

The J gene is TRBJ1-2, the V gene TRBV9; 10 nucleotides agree with TRBD1. The CDR3 consists of 13 residues. Trimming cost V 4 bases and J 7 bases; bases outside gene matches: 4. The germline V gene has CDR1 SGDLS and CDR2 YYNGEE. The CDR3 DNA is TGTGCCAGCAGCCCGGACAGGGGGACTGGCTACACCTTC. Translated: CASSPDRGTGYTF.

CDR3 residues: CASSQEDEGVVQETQYF. The CDR3 DNA is TGCGCCAGCAGCCAAGAGGACGAGGGGGTGGTCCAAGAGACCCAGTACTTC. The V and J genes are TRBV4-1 and TRBJ2-5, with D tentatively TRBD1 (6 bases). The CDR3 loop spans 17 amino acids. V shed 0 bases and J shed 1 base, with 15 bases lying between them. The germline CDR1 and CDR2 sequences are MGHRA and YSYEKL.

This clone turned up a few times. CDR3 in amino acids: CATNPGRVGHAITGELFF. CDR3 nucleotides: TGTGCCACCAACCCCGGCCGGGTAGGGCACGCTATCACCGGGGAGCTGTTTTTT. The chain recombines TRBV15 with TRBJ2-2; D ambiguous. Germline V lookup: CDR1 LNHNV, CDR2 YYDKDF (reference sequence). CDR3 length: 18 amino acids. V was shortened by 7 bases and J by 4 bases, with 25 bases between the two germline ends.

The rearrangement uses TRBV5-1 and TRBJ1-5; the D is unclear. Deletions cut 0 bases from V and 6 bases from J, with 10 bases between. The germline CDR1 and CDR2 sequences are SGHRS and YFSETQ. The CDR3 totals 14 residues. CDR3 nucleotides: TGCGCCAGCAGCTTGGGGGCGGCGGGTCAGCCCCAGCATTTT. It translates to CASSLGAAGQPQHF.

The chain is built from TRBV9 and TRBJ1-1; 7 nucleotides line up with TRBD1. V gave up 0 bases and J gave up 0 bases; unmatched junction bases: 8. This CDR3 spans 17 amino acids. In germline, CDR1 is SGDLS, CDR2 YYNGEE. In DNA form, the CDR3 reads TGTGCCAGCAGCGTAGACTCGACAGGGACCATGAACACTGAAGCTTTCTTT. Its protein product is CASSVDSTGTMNTEAFF.

The chain links TRBV6-5 to TRBJ2-3, with D possibly matching TRBD1 (5 bases). The ends were cut back, 2 bases at V and 9 bases at J, with 6 bases in the middle. Germline V lookup: CDR1 MNHEY, CDR2 SVGAGI. The CDR3 is made up of 11 amino acids. The CDR3 DNA follows: TGTGCCAGCAGTTACCAGGGCACGCAGTATTTT. It is translated as CASSYQGTQYF.

The chain carries TRBV28 and TRBJ2-7; D remains unclear. V was clipped by 3 bases and J by 5 bases, with 11 bases between them. Germline lookup yields CDR1 MDHEN and CDR2 SYDVKM. The CDR3 contains 13 residues. The CDR3 DNA follows: TGTGCCAGCAGTTTCAGCCAGAGGAACGAGCAGTACTTC. Residues: CASSFSQRNEQYF.

V usage is TRBV3-1 (or the pseudogene TRBV3-2) and J usage is TRBJ2-3; a weak D match, TRBD2 (6 bases). Looked up from germline, CDR1 is LGHDT and CDR2 is YNNKEL (reference sequence). The CDR3 runs 17 residues. V lost 1 base, J lost 0 bases, and 14 bases lay in between. The chain's CDR3 is CASSQVSFGGSTDTQYF. In DNA form, the CDR3 reads TGTGCCAGCAGCCAAGTCTCCTTTGGAGGGAGCACAGATACGCAGTATTTT.

The rearrangement links TRBV6-5 to TRBJ1-2; D not resolved. CDR1 is MNHEY, CDR2 SVGAGI, per germline. The V gene lost 6 bases and the J gene lost 7 bases, with 21 bases spanning the gap. This CDR3 spans 15 amino acids. The CDR3 sequence: CASSDGILGLGGYTF. In DNA form, the CDR3 reads TGTGCCAGCAGCGACGGTATTTTGGGGTTAGGTGGCTACACCTTC.

The V and J genes are TRBV28 and TRBJ1-2; perhaps TRBD1 as D (5 bases). Trimming cost V 5 bases and J 6 bases, with 25 bases left between them. The germline gives CDR1 MDHEN, CDR2 SYDVKM. The CDR3 is 17 amino acids. CDR3 sequence: CASSRRGTGGGLNGYTF. In DNA form, the CDR3 reads TGTGCCAGCAGTCGACGGGGGACCGGCGGAGGTCTGAATGGCTACACCTTC.

J is TRBJ1-2 and V is TRBV24-1; D possibly corresponds to TRBD1 (5 bases). V lost 7 bases and J lost 8, with 13 bases in between. The CDR3 totals 12 residues. The V gene's germline CDR1 is KGHDR and CDR2 SFDVKD. The CDR3 loop is CATSPGPLGYTF. As DNA, the CDR3 is TGTGCCACCAGCCCGGGACCCCTAGGCTACACCTTC.

This clone was counted a few times. The chain links TRBV7-9 to TRBJ2-7, with TRBD2 matching over 15 bases. The CDR3 is 17 amino acids. Germline V CDR1 and CDR2: SEHNR, FQNEAQ (reference sequence). J was trimmed by 3 bases and V by 4 bases; bases with no gene match: 7. The CDR3 region is CASSSGTSGGWIYEQYF. In nucleotides, the CDR3 is TGTGCCAGCAGCTCCGGGACTAGCGGGGGGTGGATCTACGAGCAGTACTTC. Full variable domain (remainder filled in from reference TRBV7-9 and TRBJ2-7): DTGVSQNPRHKITKRGQNVTFRCDPISEHNRLYWYRQTLGQGPEFLTYFQNEAQLEKSRLLSDRFSAERPKGSFSTLEIQRTEQGDSAMYLCASSSGTSGGWIYEQYFGPGTRLTVT.